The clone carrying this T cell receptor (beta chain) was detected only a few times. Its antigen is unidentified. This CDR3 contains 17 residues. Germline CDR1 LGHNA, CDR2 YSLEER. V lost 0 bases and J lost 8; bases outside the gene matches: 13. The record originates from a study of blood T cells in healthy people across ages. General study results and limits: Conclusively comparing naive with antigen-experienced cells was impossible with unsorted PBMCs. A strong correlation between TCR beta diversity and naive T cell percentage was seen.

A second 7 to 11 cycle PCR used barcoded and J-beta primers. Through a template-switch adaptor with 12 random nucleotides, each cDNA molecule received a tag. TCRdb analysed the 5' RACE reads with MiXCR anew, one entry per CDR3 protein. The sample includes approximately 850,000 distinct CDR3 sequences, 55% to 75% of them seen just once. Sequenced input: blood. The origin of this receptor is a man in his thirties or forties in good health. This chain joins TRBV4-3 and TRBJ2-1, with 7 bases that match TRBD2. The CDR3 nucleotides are TGCGCCAGCAGCCAAGATGCGGGAGACTCCCTTAACCATGAGCAGTTCTTC. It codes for CASSQDAGDSLNHEQFF.